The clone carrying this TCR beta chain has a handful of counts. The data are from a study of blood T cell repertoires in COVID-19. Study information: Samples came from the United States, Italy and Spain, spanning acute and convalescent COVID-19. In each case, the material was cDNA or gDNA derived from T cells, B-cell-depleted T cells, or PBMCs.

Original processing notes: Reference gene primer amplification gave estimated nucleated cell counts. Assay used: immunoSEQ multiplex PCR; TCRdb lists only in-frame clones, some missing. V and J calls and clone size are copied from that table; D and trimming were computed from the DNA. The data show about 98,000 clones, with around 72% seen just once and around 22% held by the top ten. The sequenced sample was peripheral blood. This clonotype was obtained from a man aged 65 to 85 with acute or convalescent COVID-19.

The CDR3 bases are TGTGCCAGCTCACCAGCGTCCTCCTACGAGCAGTACTTC. Translating gives CASSPASSYEQYF. The chain carries TRBV18 and TRBJ2-7; D is unclear. This CDR3 contains 13 residues. V was pared by 2 bases and J by 0 bases, with 5 bases between. Germline CDR1 KGHSH, CDR2 LQKENI.